This TCR beta chain came from a study of low-dose radiotherapy and immunotherapy resistance in tumors. Study-level information: Cohort 1 got 0.5 Gy per fraction every 2 weeks, 6.5 Gy in total. Intravenous ipilimumab 1 mg/kg every six weeks was given with nivolumab 240 mg every two weeks.

The V gene lost 0 bases and the J gene lost 11 bases, with 8 bases spanning the gap. This CDR3 has 11 amino acids. CDR1 is MGHRA and CDR2 is YSYEKL in the germline V gene. Time point indicated: after trial treatment. Treatment reported: LDRT plus nivolumab, ipilimumab, low-dose cyclophosphamide and aspirin (RACIN trial). The treatment that donors received included nivolumab, ipilimumab, aspirin, low-dose cyclophosphamide and low-dose radiotherapy. TCR amplification involved 20 to 25 PCR cycles with a constant-region primer and V-primer adapter. The isolated mRNA underwent amplification through in vitro transcription. TCRdb independently ran MiXCR on the reads; one entry per CDR3 protein. The repertoire includes over 50,000 distinct CDR3 sequences, approximately 31% of them detected once, and less than 9.5% sits in the top ten.

The receptor was derived from a male donor with rectosigmoid adenocarcinoma. Source: PBMCs, taken after low-dose radiotherapy plus immunotherapy. This rearrangement joins TRBV4-1 to TRBJ2-7; no clear D gene. The CDR3, as DNA: TGCGCCAGCAGCCAAGATTACCTCAAGTACTTC. Its translation: CASSQDYLKYF.